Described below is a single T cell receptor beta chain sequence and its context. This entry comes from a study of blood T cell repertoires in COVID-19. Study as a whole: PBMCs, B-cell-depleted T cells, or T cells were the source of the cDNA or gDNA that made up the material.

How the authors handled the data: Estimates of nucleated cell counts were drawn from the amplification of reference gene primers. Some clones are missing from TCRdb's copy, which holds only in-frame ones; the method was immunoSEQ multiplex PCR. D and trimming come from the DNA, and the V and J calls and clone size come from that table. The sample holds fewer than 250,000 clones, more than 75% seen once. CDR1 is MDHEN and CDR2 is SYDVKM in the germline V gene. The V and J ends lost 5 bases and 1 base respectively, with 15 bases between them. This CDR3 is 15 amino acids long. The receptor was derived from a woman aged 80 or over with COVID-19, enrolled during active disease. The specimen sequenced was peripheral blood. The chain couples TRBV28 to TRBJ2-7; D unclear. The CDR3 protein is CASSDIKGESYEQYV. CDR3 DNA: TGTGCCAGCAGTGATATAAAAGGAGAATCCTACGAGCAGTACGTC.